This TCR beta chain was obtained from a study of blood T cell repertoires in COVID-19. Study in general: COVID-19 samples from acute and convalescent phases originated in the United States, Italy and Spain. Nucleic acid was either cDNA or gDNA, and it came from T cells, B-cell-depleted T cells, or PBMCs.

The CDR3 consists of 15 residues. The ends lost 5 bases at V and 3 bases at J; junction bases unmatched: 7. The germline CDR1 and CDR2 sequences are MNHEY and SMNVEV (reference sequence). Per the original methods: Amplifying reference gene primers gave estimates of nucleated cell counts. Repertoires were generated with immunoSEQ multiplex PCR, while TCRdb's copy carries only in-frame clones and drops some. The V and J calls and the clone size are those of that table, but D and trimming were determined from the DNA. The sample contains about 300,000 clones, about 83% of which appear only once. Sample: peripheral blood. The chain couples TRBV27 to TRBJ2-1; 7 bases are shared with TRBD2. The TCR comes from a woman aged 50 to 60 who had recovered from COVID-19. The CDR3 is CASSPRDYGYNEQFF. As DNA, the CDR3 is TGTGCCAGCAGTCCACGGGACTATGGCTACAATGAGCAGTTCTTC.